This TCR beta chain was captured by sequencing in a study of glioma-infiltrating T cells after dendritic cell vaccination. About the research overall: Glioblastoma patients came from Phase I and II dendritic cell vaccination trials.

The method was immunoSEQ multiplex PCR; TCRdb's version includes in-frame clones alone and lacks a portion of them. The repertoire holds 98,000 or so clones, 80% seen once, with roughly 5.9% in the top ten. Time point defined: after dendritic cell vaccination, including at tumor progression/relapse. Germline-derived CDR1 and CDR2 are MNHEY and SVGAGI. V lost 5 bases and J lost 5, with 15 bases in between. The CDR3 is 14 amino acids. The sample was blood, taken after dendritic cell vaccination. The chain employs TRBV6-5 and TRBJ1-2, with D possibly being TRBD1 (5 bases). This clonotype was obtained from a human donor with glioblastoma. CDR3 sequence: CASSPTRRTYGYTF. CDR3 nucleotides: TGTGCCAGCAGTCCTACTCGACGGACATATGGCTACACCTTC.